This T cell receptor beta chain was captured in a study of patients and donors after allogeneic stem cell transplantation. TCRdb redid the calling of the RT-PCR reads with MiXCR, one entry per CDR3 protein. The sample has over 10,000 distinct CDR3 sequences, approximately 26% seen once; the top ten hold roughly half. With V trimmed by 3 bases and J by 10 bases, 3 bases remained unmatched. There are 14 residues in the CDR3. Germline CDR1 and CDR2: SGHTA and FQGNSA. The chain employs TRBV7-2 and TRBJ1-4; 12 nucleotides align to TRBD1. The source is a human donor who was either an allogeneic HSCT recipient or a stem cell or donor lymphocyte infusion donor (not recorded which). It is not recorded whose cells these are; they may come from a transplant donor. The sample was blood, either unsorted or a sorted T cell fraction (not recorded which). The CDR3 reads CASSLGQGAGKLFF. The CDR3 bases are TGTGCCAGCAGCTTGGGACAGGGGGCTGGAAAACTGTTTTTT.